This TCR beta chain was obtained from a study of identical twins. Regarding the study as a whole: The study found that models underestimated out-of-frame TCR alpha sharing in monozygotic twins. Beta clonotypes that were abundant in cord blood contained fewer insertions, a pattern absent from memory repertoires.

CDR3 length: 19 residues. Germline CDR1 and CDR2: SQVTM and ANQGSEA. The V and J ends lost 8 bases and 1 base, in that order; junction bases with no gene match: 18. At least ten counts were recorded for this clonotype. No antigen is known for it. After template switching added a universal primer site, the resulting cDNA carried unique molecular identifiers. A single record per CDR3 protein comes from TCRdb applying MiXCR to the 5' RACE reads. This sample has a few hundred thousand distinct CDR3 sequences, with 7.5% to 9.5% found just once. In every case, the donor was a healthy Caucasian. The same sample was also used in a study of yellow fever vaccine responses in identical twins.

The V call is TRBV29-1, the J call TRBJ2-1; the match to TRBD2 covers 12 bases. The sequence came from a young woman in good health. Sequences were obtained from CD8+ T cells sorted from blood. CDR3 in DNA: TGCAGCCCTGAGATTGTGAATCTAGCGGGAGGGGAATCCTACAATGAGCAGTTCTTC. Translated, it gives CSPEIVNLAGGESYNEQFF.